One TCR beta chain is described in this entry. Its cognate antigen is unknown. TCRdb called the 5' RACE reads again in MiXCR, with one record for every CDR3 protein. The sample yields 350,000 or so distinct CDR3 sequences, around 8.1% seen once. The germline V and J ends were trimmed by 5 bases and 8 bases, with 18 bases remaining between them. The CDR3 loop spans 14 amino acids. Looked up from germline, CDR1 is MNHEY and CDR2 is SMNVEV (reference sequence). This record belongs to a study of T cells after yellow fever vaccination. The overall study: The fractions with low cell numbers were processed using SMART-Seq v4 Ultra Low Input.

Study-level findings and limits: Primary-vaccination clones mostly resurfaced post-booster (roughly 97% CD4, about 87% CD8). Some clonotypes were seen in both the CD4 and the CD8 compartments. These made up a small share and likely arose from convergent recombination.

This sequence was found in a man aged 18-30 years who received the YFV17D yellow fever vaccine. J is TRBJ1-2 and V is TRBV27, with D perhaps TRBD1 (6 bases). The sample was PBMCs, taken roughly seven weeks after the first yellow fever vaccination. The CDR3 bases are TGTGCCAGCAGTCGGGGGGGCCCTCTCCGGGGCTACACCTTC. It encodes CASSRGGPLRGYTF.